Listed below are T cell receptor beta chains from one sample, sequenced in a study of T cell responses to AZD1222 COVID-19 vaccine. The repertoire was sequenced with immunoSEQ multiplex PCR; TCRdb's copy has only in-frame clones and lacks some. The table lists 100,000 to 150,000 clones, about 89% of them singletons. The specimen comprised peripheral blood, sampled on day 0 of AZD1222 vaccination. The receptors shown here come from an adult in good health. The CDR3 runs from the conserved cysteine through the conserved F or W. The order of the fields is clone size, CDR3 length, D gene, V gene, J gene, CDR3 protein, CDR3 DNA. A D gene is named only where the DNA matches it firmly. Clone size appears in some rows only: once, few, many, or a class for an expanded clone.

>-|15|TRBD1|TRBV24-1|TRBJ2-3
CATSDPEGAGDTQYF
TGTGCCACCAGTGATCCCGAGGGGGCAGGGGATACGCAGTATTTT
>-|13|-|TRBV30|TRBJ2-1
CAWSVGRYNEQFF
TGTGCCTGGAGTGTGGGTAGATACAATGAGCAGTTCTTC
>-|14|-|TRBV19|TRBJ1-1
CASSLSGWAREAFF
TGTGCCAGTAGTCTCTCGGGTTGGGCCCGTGAAGCTTTCTTT
>few|13|-|TRBV30|TRBJ1-1
CAWMERFNTEAFF
TGTGCCTGGATGGAGCGGTTCAACACTGAAGCTTTCTTT
>-|14|-|TRBV7-2|TRBJ2-2
CASSLDGVTGELFF
TGTGCCAGCAGCTTAGATGGGGTCACCGGGGAGCTGTTTTTT
>-|14|TRBD2|TRBV28|TRBJ2-1
CASNGLGGFYEQFF
TGTGCCAGCAACGGACTAGGAGGGTTTTATGAGCAGTTCTTC
>-|13|TRBD2|TRBV5-1|TRBJ2-7
CASSSGLAGEQYF
TGCGCCAGCAGCTCGGGACTAGCGGGTGAGCAGTACTTC
>-|15|TRBD1|TRBV5-6|TRBJ2-3
CASSLTGASTDTQYF
TGTGCCAGCAGCTTGACAGGGGCGAGCACAGATACGCAGTATTTT
>-|15|TRBD2|TRBV27|TRBJ2-7
CASRISSGSFHEQYF
TGTGCCAGCAGAATCTCCAGCGGGAGCTTCCACGAGCAGTACTTC
>-|15|-|TRBV4-1|TRBJ1-4
CASSLPIFANEKLFF
TGCGCCAGCAGCCTCCCTATTTTCGCTAATGAAAAACTGTTTTTT
>few|15|-|TRBV5-1|TRBJ2-7
CASSLVSAFQYEQYF
TGCGCCAGCAGCTTGGTATCCGCATTTCAGTACGAGCAGTACTTC
>few|17|-|TRBV28|TRBJ2-7
CASSLYSSSQGMGEQYF
TGTGCCAGCAGTTTATATTCGTCTAGCCAGGGGATGGGGGAGCAGTACTTC
>-|14|-|TRBV9|TRBJ1-1
CASSVGVLGTEAFF
TGTGCCAGCAGCGTTGGGGTTTTGGGCACTGAAGCTTTCTTT
>-|13|-|TRBV24-1|TRBJ1-2
CATSIETGAGYTF
TGTGCCACCAGTATCGAGACAGGAGCGGGCTACACCTTC
>-|15|-|TRBV9|TRBJ1-5
CASSVTGVINQPQHF
TGTGCCAGCAGCGTAACGGGGGTGATCAATCAGCCCCAGCATTTT
>-|11|-|TRBV19|TRBJ2-1
CASSIGVEQFF
TGTGCCAGTAGTATTGGGGTAGAGCAGTTCTTC
>-|13|-|TRBV27|TRBJ1-1
CASRPFWNTEAFF
TGTGCCAGCAGGCCCTTCTGGAACACTGAAGCTTTCTTT
>-|17|TRBD1|TRBV5-8|TRBJ1-5
CASSKTGLRNSNQPQHF
TGTGCCAGCAGCAAGACAGGGCTCCGTAATAGCAATCAGCCCCAGCATTTT
>-|12|-|TRBV6-4|TRBJ1-5
CAREWGYQPQHF
TGTGCCAGAGAATGGGGGTATCAGCCCCAGCATTTT
>-|16|-|TRBV5-1|TRBJ1-2
CASSLVLGGTMIGYTF
TGCGCCAGCAGCTTGGTTTTGGGGGGTACTATGATTGGCTACACCTTC
>-|11|-|TRBV12-3/TRBV12-4|TRBJ1-1
CASSLQVEAFF
TGTGCCAGCAGTTTACAGGTAGAAGCTTTCTTT
>once|12|TRBD1|TRBV27|TRBJ1-6
CARRTGRSPLHF
TGTGCCAGGAGGACAGGACGCTCACCCCTCCACTTT
>-|14|TRBD2|TRBV10-1|TRBJ2-7
CASRTSGRADEQYF
TGCGCCAGCAGGACTAGCGGGAGGGCAGACGAGCAGTACTTC
>-|14|-|TRBV28|TRBJ1-2
CASSLGSANYGYTF
TGTGCCAGCAGTTTGGGGTCGGCTAACTATGGCTACACCTTC
>-|11|TRBD2|TRBV12-3/TRBV12-4|TRBJ2-5
CASSFSGAQYF
TGTGCCAGCAGTTTCAGCGGGGCCCAGTACTTC
>-|17|-|TRBV5-6|TRBJ2-7
CASSSSPGRRNSYEQYF
TGTGCCAGCAGCTCAAGCCCGGGACGCAGGAACTCCTACGAGCAGTACTTC
>-|16|-|TRBV27|TRBJ2-5
CASSLDYGTTQETQYF
TGTGCCAGCAGTCTTGATTACGGGACAACCCAAGAGACCCAGTACTTC
>-|15|TRBD1|TRBV6-2/TRBV6-3|TRBJ1-1
CASSYGDRGGTEAFF
TGTGCCAGCAGTTACGGGGACAGGGGAGGGACTGAAGCTTTCTTT
>-|15|-|TRBV5-1|TRBJ1-4
CASSLLQASNEKLFF
TGCGCCAGCAGCCTTCTACAGGCATCTAATGAAAAACTGTTTTTT
>-|15|-|TRBV14|TRBJ2-3
CASSPGTQRTDTQYF
TGTGCCAGCAGCCCAGGGACTCAACGCACAGATACGCAGTATTTT
>once|15|TRBD2|TRBV19|TRBJ2-7
CASSKTGGSLYEQYF
TGTGCCAGTAGCAAGACGGGAGGCAGCCTCTACGAGCAGTACTTC
>-|13|-|TRBV5-6|TRBJ1-2
CASSLSSAYGYTF
TGTGCCAGCAGCTTGAGCAGTGCGTATGGCTACACCTTC
>-|13|TRBD1|TRBV5-1|TRBJ1-1
CASSSWGQGEAFF
TGCGCCAGCAGCTCGTGGGGACAGGGTGAAGCTTTCTTT
>-|15|-|TRBV14|TRBJ1-6
CASSQEGVGLRPLHF
TGTGCCAGCAGCCAAGAGGGCGTTGGGCTCAGACCCCTCCACTTT
>-|14|TRBD1|TRBV6-2/TRBV6-3|TRBJ2-7
CASSYGDRVSEQYF
TGTGCCAGCAGTTACGGGGACAGGGTATCGGAGCAGTACTTC
>once|14|-|TRBV18|TRBJ2-2
CASSPLGNTGELFF
TGTGCCAGCTCACCTCTGGGGAACACCGGGGAGCTGTTTTTT
>-|13|TRBD1|TRBV2|TRBJ1-1
CASRGDRAAEAFF
TGTGCCAGCAGAGGTGACAGGGCAGCAGAAGCTTTCTTT
>-|15|TRBD1|TRBV19|TRBJ1-6
CASTRGGTGYSPLHF
TGTGCCAGTACGCGGGGGGGGACAGGATATTCACCCCTCCACTTT
>-|15|TRBD1|TRBV6-5|TRBJ2-1
CAIRPGQGFYNEQFF
TGTGCCATTAGGCCGGGACAGGGGTTCTACAATGAGCAGTTCTTC
>-|15|-|TRBV5-1|TRBJ1-3
CASRPPGSRGNTIYF
TGCGCCAGCAGGCCCCCAGGGTCCCGTGGAAACACCATATATTTT
>-|15|-|TRBV4-2|TRBJ1-1
CASSPKGEANTEAFF
TGTGCCAGCAGCCCAAAGGGGGAGGCGAACACTGAAGCTTTCTTT
>-|11|-|TRBV6-1|TRBJ2-3
CASSEPDTQYF
TGTGCCAGCAGTGAACCCGATACGCAGTATTTT
>-|13|-|TRBV19|TRBJ1-1
CASSSSVNTEAFF
TGTGCCAGTAGTAGCTCAGTGAACACTGAAGCTTTCTTT
>-|13|-|TRBV7-9|TRBJ1-2
CASSPGLGYGYTF
TGTGCCAGCAGTCCGGGACTAGGCTATGGCTACACCTTC
>-|14|-|TRBV7-2|TRBJ1-1
CASSPMGQSSEAFF
TGTGCCAGCAGCCCCATGGGCCAGTCCTCTGAAGCTTTCTTT
>-|16|TRBD1|TRBV6-1|TRBJ1-5
CASSGGTGVGGQPQHF
TGTGCCAGCAGTGGAGGGACAGGGGTAGGGGGGCAGCCCCAGCATTTT
>once|13|-|TRBV9|TRBJ1-2
CASSLQGVYGYTF
TGTGCCAGCAGCCTACAGGGCGTCTATGGCTACACCTTC
>-|13|-|TRBV7-3|TRBJ2-5
CASSATREETQYF
TGTGCCAGCAGCGCAACTAGGGAAGAGACCCAGTACTTC
>-|16|TRBD1|TRBV5-5|TRBJ2-7
CASSSGTGLISYEQYF
TGTGCCAGCAGCTCAGGGACAGGGCTAATCTCCTACGAGCAGTACTTC
>-|14|-|TRBV24-1|TRBJ2-2
CATSAADTTGELFF
TGTGCCACCAGTGCCGCTGACACCACCGGGGAGCTGTTTTTT
>few|18|-|TRBV10-3|TRBJ2-2
CAISESLGATGRPGELFF
TGTGCCATCAGTGAGTCCTTGGGGGCAACGGGAAGGCCCGGGGAGCTGTTTTTT
>-|15|-|TRBV4-1|TRBJ1-2
CASSQDQTWDYGYTF
TGCGCCAGCAGCCAAGATCAGACCTGGGACTATGGCTACACCTTC
>-|14|-|TRBV6-5|TRBJ1-1
CASSYSKMNTEAFF
TGTGCCAGCAGTTACTCGAAAATGAACACTGAAGCTTTCTTT
>-|15|-|TRBV4-3|TRBJ2-3
CASSQAGRDTDTQYF
TGCGCCAGCAGCCAAGCAGGTCGGGACACAGATACGCAGTATTTT